This record looks at one T cell receptor beta chain sequence and its context. CDR3 length: 15 amino acids. Unmatched junction bases numbered 5, after V lost 2 bases and J lost 2 bases. Germline CDR1 SGHTA, CDR2 FQGTGA. The entry originates in a study of T cell changes during pregnancy in multiple sclerosis. Measured with immunoSEQ multiplex PCR; TCRdb has only the in-frame clones, and not every one. The data hold approximately 60,000 clones, with approximately 89% observed a single time. This TCR came from a female donor in good health, enrolled as a control in a pregnancy study. This chain joins TRBV7-3 and TRBJ2-7; TRBD2 matches 8 bases. This material consisted of peripheral blood, taken after pregnancy. The CDR3: CASSLEAGEPYEQYF. The CDR3 region has the DNA TGTGCCAGCAGCTTAGAAGCGGGAGAGCCCTACGAGCAGTACTTC.